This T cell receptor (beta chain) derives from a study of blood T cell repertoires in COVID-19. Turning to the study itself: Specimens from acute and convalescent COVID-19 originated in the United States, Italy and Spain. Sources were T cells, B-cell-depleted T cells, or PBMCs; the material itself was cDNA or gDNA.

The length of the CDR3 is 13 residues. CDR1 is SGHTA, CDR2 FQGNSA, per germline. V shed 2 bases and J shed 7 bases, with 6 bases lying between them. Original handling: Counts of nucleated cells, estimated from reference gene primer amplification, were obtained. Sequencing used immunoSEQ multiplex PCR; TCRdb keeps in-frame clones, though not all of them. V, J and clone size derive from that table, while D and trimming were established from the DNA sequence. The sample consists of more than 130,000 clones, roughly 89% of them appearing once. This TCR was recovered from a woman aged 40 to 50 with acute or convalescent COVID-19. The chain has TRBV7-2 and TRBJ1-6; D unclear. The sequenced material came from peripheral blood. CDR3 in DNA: TGTGCCAGCAGCTTATTGGCAAATTCACCCCTCCACTTT. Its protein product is CASSLLANSPLHF.